The sequence of this T cell receptor beta chain was determined in a study of blood T cell repertoires in COVID-19. As for the study in general: In each case, the material was cDNA or gDNA derived from T cells, B-cell-depleted T cells, or PBMCs.

Per the germline V gene, CDR1 is SGHNT and CDR2 is YENEEA. V was trimmed by 5 bases and J by 4 bases, leaving 14 bases between them. This CDR3 spans 15 amino acids. Only in-frame clones appear in the TCRdb table, and some are missing; sequencing was by immunoSEQ multiplex PCR. The sample includes around 100,000 clones, 87% of them seen just once. The chain joins TRBV11-3 to TRBJ2-2, with D perhaps TRBD2 (6 bases). The sample was peripheral blood. This receptor was identified in a man aged 50-59 years with acute or convalescent COVID-19. The CDR3 is CASSPLTSFTGELFF. CDR3 nucleotide sequence: TGTGCCAGCAGCCCCCTCACTAGCTTCACCGGGGAGCTGTTTTTT.